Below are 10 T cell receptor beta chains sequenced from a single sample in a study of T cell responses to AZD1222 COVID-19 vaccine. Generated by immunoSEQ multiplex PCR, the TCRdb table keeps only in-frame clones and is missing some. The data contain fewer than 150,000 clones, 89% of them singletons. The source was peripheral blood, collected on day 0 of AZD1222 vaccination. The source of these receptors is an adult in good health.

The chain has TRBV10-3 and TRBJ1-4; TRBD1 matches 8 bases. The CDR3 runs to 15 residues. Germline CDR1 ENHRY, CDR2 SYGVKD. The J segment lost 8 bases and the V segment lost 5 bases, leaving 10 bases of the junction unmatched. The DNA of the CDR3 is TGTGCCATCAGTTCACGGACAGGGAGGGACGAAAAACTGTTTTTT. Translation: CAISSRTGRDEKLFF.

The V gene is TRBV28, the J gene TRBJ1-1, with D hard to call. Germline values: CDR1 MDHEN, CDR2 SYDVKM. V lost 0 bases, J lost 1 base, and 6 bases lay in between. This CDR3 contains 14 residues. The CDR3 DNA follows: TGTGCCAGCAGTTTATGGGGCAAGAACACTGAAGCTTTCTTT. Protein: CASSLWGKNTEAFF.

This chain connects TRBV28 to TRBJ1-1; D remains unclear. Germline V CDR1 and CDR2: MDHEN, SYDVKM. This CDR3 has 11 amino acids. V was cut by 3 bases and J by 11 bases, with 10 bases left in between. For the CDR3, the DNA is TGTGCCAGCAGTTTCCACCCTTTGGCTTTCTTT. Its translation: CASSFHPLAFF.

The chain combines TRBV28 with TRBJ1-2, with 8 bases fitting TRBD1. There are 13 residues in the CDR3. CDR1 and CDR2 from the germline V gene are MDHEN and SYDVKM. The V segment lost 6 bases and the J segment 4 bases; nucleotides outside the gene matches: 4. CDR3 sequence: CASSRQGFYGYTF. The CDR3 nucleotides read TGTGCCAGCAGCCGACAGGGGTTCTATGGCTACACCTTC.

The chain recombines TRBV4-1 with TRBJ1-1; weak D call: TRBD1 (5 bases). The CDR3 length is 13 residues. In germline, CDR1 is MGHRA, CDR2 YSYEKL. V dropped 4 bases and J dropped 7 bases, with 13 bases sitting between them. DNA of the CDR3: TGCGCCAGCAGCCCCGAAGTGGGGGATGAAGCTTTCTTT. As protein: CASSPEVGDEAFF.

CDR3 protein: CASSQWLRGYNSPLHF. CDR3 nucleotide sequence: TGTGCCAGCAGCCAATGGTTACGGGGCTATAATTCACCCCTCCACTTT. V usage is TRBV14 and J usage is TRBJ1-6; D is unclear. CDR1 and CDR2 (germline): SGHDN, FVKESK. The CDR3 length is 16 residues. Trimming pared 2 bases from V and 3 bases from J, leaving 11 bases between.

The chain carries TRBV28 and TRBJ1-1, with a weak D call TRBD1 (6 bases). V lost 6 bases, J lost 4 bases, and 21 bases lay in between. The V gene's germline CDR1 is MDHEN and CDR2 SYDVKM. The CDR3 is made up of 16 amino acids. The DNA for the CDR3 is TGTGCCAGCAGACTACAGGGAGGGGTTTATGGCACTGAAGCTTTCTTT. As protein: CASRLQGGVYGTEAFF.

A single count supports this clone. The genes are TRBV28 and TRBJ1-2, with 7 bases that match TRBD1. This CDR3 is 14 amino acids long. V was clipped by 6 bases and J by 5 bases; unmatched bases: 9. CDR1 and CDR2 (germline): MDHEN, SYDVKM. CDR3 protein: CASRPPGTAYGYTF. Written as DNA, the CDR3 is TGTGCCAGCAGGCCCCCGGGGACAGCTTATGGCTACACCTTC.

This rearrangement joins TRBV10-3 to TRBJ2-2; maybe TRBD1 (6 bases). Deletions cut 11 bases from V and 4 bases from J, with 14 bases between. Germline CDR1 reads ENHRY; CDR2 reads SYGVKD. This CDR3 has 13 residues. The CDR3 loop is CAARGSATGELFF. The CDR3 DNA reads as TGTGCCGCTAGGGGGTCGGCCACCGGGGAGCTGTTTTTT.

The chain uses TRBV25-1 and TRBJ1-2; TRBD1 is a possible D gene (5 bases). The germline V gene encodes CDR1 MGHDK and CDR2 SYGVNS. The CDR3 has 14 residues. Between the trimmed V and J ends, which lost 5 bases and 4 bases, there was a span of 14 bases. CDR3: CASSSTGQVYGYTF. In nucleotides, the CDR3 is TGTGCCAGCAGTTCCACCGGACAAGTCTATGGCTACACCTTC.